These 8 T cell receptor beta chains were all obtained from the same sample, sequenced in a study of cytomegalovirus exposure and HLA in healthy donors. Primers included in the PCR were 60 Vbeta and 13 Jbeta primers. Measured with immunoSEQ multiplex PCR; TCRdb has only the in-frame clones, and not every one. Of about 65,000 clones listed, 60% to 65% are singletons. Input material: PBMCs. The receptors shown here come from a man aged 25-40 years in good health and CMV-seronegative.

CDR3: CATSRVGQGQGFF. In DNA, the CDR3 is TGTGCCACCAGCAGAGTGGGCCAGGGACAAGGGTTCTTC. The V call is TRBV15, the J call TRBJ2-1; perhaps TRBD1 as D (6 bases). CDR1 is LNHNV, CDR2 YYDKDF, per germline (reference sequence). This CDR3 is 13 amino acids long. Trimming left V 1 base short and J 15 bases short, with 16 bases between.

This clone was seen only a few times. This chain uses TRBV30 with TRBJ2-7; possibly TRBD1 for D (5 bases). Per the germline V gene, CDR1 is GTSNPN and CDR2 is SVGIG (reference sequence). Trimming took 0 bases from V and 3 from J, leaving 6 bases between them. CDR3 size: 12 residues. The CDR3 region has the DNA TGTGCCTGGAGTGTAACAGGCTACGAGCAGTACTTC. Its protein product is CAWSVTGYEQYF.

This clone was counted a single time. This sequence joins TRBV6-1 and TRBJ2-7; no definite D call. The CDR3 has 12 amino acids. Germline V gene lookup returns CDR1 MNHNS and CDR2 SASEGT. Trimming stripped 3 bases from V and 3 bases from J, with 6 bases between. The CDR3 DNA follows: TGTGCCAGCAGTGACCCAGTCTACGAGCAGTACTTC. Translated, it gives CASSDPVYEQYF.

This clone was counted a few times. The V and J genes are TRBV7-3 and TRBJ2-3; D unclear. CDR3 length equals 15 residues. V was trimmed by 5 bases and J by 4 bases, leaving 16 bases between them. Per the germline V gene, CDR1 is SGHTA and CDR2 is FQGTGA. CDR3 coding DNA: TGTGCCAGCAGCGAATCCCCGCCAGGCCCAGATACGCAGTATTTT. This encodes CASSESPPGPDTQYF.

This clone was detected a few times. The chain links TRBV2 to TRBJ1-1; 8 positions agree with TRBD1. The CDR3 length is 13 residues. With V trimmed by 6 bases and J by 6 bases, 6 bases remained unmatched. From germline, CDR1 is SNHLY and CDR2 FYNNEI. The CDR3 loop reads CASSGQGYPEAFF. DNA for the CDR3: TGTGCCAGCAGCGGACAGGGTTACCCTGAAGCTTTCTTT.

V usage is TRBV6-1 and J usage is TRBJ2-7; the D gene is possibly TRBD1 (5 bases). This CDR3 is 12 amino acids long. Germline CDR1 and CDR2: MNHNS and SASEGT. Deletions cut 7 bases from V and 5 bases from J, with 12 bases between. This chain's CDR3 is CASKGRVDEQYF. CDR3 nucleotide sequence: TGTGCCAGCAAGGGCAGGGTGGACGAGCAGTACTTC.

This clone was counted only a few times. The genes are TRBV29-1 and TRBJ1-2; possible D gene TRBD1, 6 bases. This CDR3 comprises 12 residues. From germline, CDR1 is SQVTM and CDR2 ANQGSEA. V shed 4 bases and J shed 8 bases, with 14 bases lying between them. This chain's CDR3 is CSVGRRGWGYTF. CDR3 coding DNA: TGCAGCGTTGGCCGCAGGGGTTGGGGCTACACCTTC.

This chain links TRBV5-1 with TRBJ1-2, with TRBD1 matching 9 bases. The trim removed 4 bases at V and 5 bases at J, leaving 6 bases unmatched. Germline loops: CDR1 SGHRS, CDR2 YFSETQ. The CDR3 has 14 residues. In DNA, the CDR3 is TGCGCCAGCAGCCTACAGGGGGCGGAGTATGGCTACACCTTC. This codes for CASSLQGAEYGYTF.